This is a list of T cell receptor beta chains from one sample in a study of Graves' ophthalmopathy and Graves' hyperthyroidism. TCRdb re-called the multiplex PCR reads with MiXCR, one entry per CDR3 protein. The table has 300,000 or so distinct CDR3 sequences, around a sixth seen once. Sequences were obtained from peripheral blood. All receptors derive from an adult man with Graves' ophthalmopathy. The CDR3 runs from the conserved cysteine through the conserved F or W. The D gene is left open where the match is weak. Expanded clones are given a class, and other clones once, few, many or no size at all.

TRBJ2-7	NA	TRBV15	many	TGTGCCACCAGCAGGGGCCTGGGCCCTTACGAGCAGTACTTC	CATSRGLGPYEQYF
TRBJ2-4	NA	TRBV20-1	many	TGCAGTGCCCTAGGAAACATTCAGTACTTC	CSALGNIQYF
TRBJ2-6	NA	TRBV12-3/TRBV12-4	many	TGTGCCAGCAGTTTGGCCCGGGCCAACGTCCTGACTTTC	CASSLARANVLTF
TRBJ1-1	NA	TRBV15	many	TGTGCCACCAGCAGAGATCGTGCAGCCGGCCTCACTGAAGCTTTCTTT	CATSRDRAAGLTEAFF
TRBJ2-2	NA	TRBV30	NA	TGTGCCTGGAGTGAAGACGGGGAGCTGTTTTTT	CAWSEDGELFF
TRBJ1-5	NA	TRBV28	NA	TGTGCCAGCATCTCGACGGATAGCAATCAGCCCCAGCATTTT	CASISTDSNQPQHF
TRBJ2-7	NA	TRBV6-1	many	TGTGCCAGCAGCTCCCGTCGGGGCCTAACAACTACCTACGAGCAGTACTTC	CASSSRRGLTTTYEQYF
TRBJ2-7	NA	TRBV28	NA	TGTGCCAGCACCCTAGAGGGGGGCAGGGTTTCCTACGAGCAGTACTTC	CASTLEGGRVSYEQYF
TRBJ2-7	NA	TRBV7-8	many	TGTGCCAGCAGCTTACTCGTGACAGAGCAGTACTTC	CASSLLVTEQYF
TRBJ2-2	NA	TRBV7-2	once	TGTGCCAGCAGCTTGAGGTCTCTAGTCACCGGGGAGCTGTTTTTT	CASSLRSLVTGELFF
TRBJ2-7	NA	TRBV4-3	many	TGCGCCAGCAGCCAGAGGTCCCGGGACGCCCACGAGCAGTACTTC	CASSQRSRDAHEQYF
TRBJ1-1	NA	TRBV12-3/TRBV12-4	NA	TGTGCCAGCAGTTACTCAGACCAGAACACTGAAGCTTTCTTT	CASSYSDQNTEAFF
TRBJ2-5	NA	TRBV12-3/TRBV12-4	NA	TGTGCCAGCAGTTTAGGTGGGGGAAAAGAGACCCAGTACTTC	CASSLGGGKETQYF
TRBJ1-1	NA	TRBV18	many	TGTGCCAGCTCTCCCGGCGCTGAAGCTTTCTTT	CASSPGAEAFF
TRBJ2-5	TRBD2	TRBV7-8	many	TGTGCCAGCAGCGGCGTAACTAGCGGGAGTTGGCAAGAGACCCAGTACTTC	CASSGVTSGSWQETQYF
TRBJ2-5	NA	TRBV20-1	many	TGCAGTGCTAGAGCAAGGGGGGCAGGGTACTTC	CSARARGAGYF
TRBJ2-3	NA	TRBV6-1	NA	TGTGCCAGCAGTGAGAGGGAATCAACTTGGGATACGCAGTATTTT	CASSERESTWDTQYF
TRBJ2-5	NA	TRBV20-1	many	TGCAGTGCTGTGGTGTGGGAGGAGACCCAGTACTTC	CSAVVWEETQYF